These 22 T cell receptor beta chains share one sample of origin, sequenced in a study of cytotoxic CD8 clonotypes in ibrutinib-treated CLL. Profiling relied on immunoSEQ multiplex PCR, and the TCRdb table lists in-frame clones only, not all of them. This sample has nearly 25,000 clones, with 65% to 80% found just once. The material was PBMCs, obtained after 12 months of ibrutinib treatment. These receptors were obtained from a human donor with chronic lymphocytic leukemia.

This clone turned up a few times. The chain has TRBV7-2 and TRBJ2-5; 7 bases align to TRBD1. The CDR3 loop spans 13 amino acids. J was trimmed by 4 bases and V by 5 bases; bases with no gene match: 4. Germline values: CDR1 SGHTA, CDR2 FQGNSA. CDR3 nucleotide sequence: TGTGCCAGCAGCCCAGGGGGTGGAGAGACCCAGTACTTC. Protein sequence: CASSPGGGETQYF.

Relative to its sample, this clone is medium-sized. This chain connects TRBV27 to TRBJ2-5, with 7 bases matching TRBD2. V lost 0 bases, J lost 5 bases, and 12 bases stayed unmatched. The CDR3 loop spans 17 amino acids. Germline CDR1 MNHEY, CDR2 SMNVEV (reference sequence). CDR3 amino acids: CASSLSPLDWRGETQYF. The CDR3 DNA reads as TGTGCCAGCAGTTTATCGCCTTTGGATTGGCGGGGGGAGACCCAGTACTTC.

The CDR3 DNA reads as TGTGCCAGCTCACCACCGGAGCGGGGGGGCCTGTCCTACAATGAGCAGTTCTTC. As protein: CASSPPERGGLSYNEQFF. V and J are TRBV18 and TRBJ2-1; the match to TRBD2 covers 10 bases. This CDR3 has 18 residues. V gave up 0 bases and J gave up 1 base; unmatched junction bases: 6. Germline assignment: CDR1 KGHSH and CDR2 LQKENI.

V usage is TRBV5-1 and J usage is TRBJ1-1; D gene unclear. V gave up 4 bases and J gave up 1 base, with 11 bases separating them. The length of the CDR3 is 14 residues. The germline CDR1 and CDR2 sequences are SGHRS and YFSETQ. The CDR3 loop reads CASSPDLRNTEAFF. CDR3 nucleotides: TGCGCCAGCAGCCCGGACCTAAGGAACACTGAAGCTTTCTTT. Looking up the rest from reference TRBV5-1 and TRBJ1-1 gives the full variable domain: KAGVTQTPRYLIKTRGQQVTLSCSPISGHRSVSWYQQTPGQGLQFLFEYFSETQRNKGNFPGRFSGRQFSNSRSEMNVSTLELGDSALYLCASSPDLRNTEAFFGQGTRLTVV.

This chain connects TRBV11-2 to TRBJ2-2; perhaps TRBD1 as D (5 bases). Trimming stripped 6 bases from V and 2 bases from J, with 10 bases between. This CDR3 has 14 amino acids. CDR1 SGHAT and CDR2 FQNNGV come from the germline V gene. The CDR3 region is CASRGQGNTGELFF. The CDR3 coding sequence is TGTGCCAGCAGGGGTCAGGGAAACACCGGGGAGCTGTTTTTT.

The rearrangement uses TRBV28 and TRBJ2-3; D gene ambiguous. Germline V gene data show CDR1 as MDHEN and CDR2 as SYDVKM. V was cut by 6 bases and J by 6 bases, with 10 bases left in between. The CDR3 contains 12 residues. CDR3 nucleotides: TGTGCCAGCAGCCACCCCGGGGATACGCAGTATTTT. Amino acid sequence: CASSHPGDTQYF.

This clone was detected once. V is TRBV19 and J is TRBJ2-1; 9 bases match TRBD2. Trimming removed 8 bases from V and 6 bases from J; junction bases left unmatched: 8. Germline V CDR1 and CDR2: LNHDA, SQIVND (reference sequence). The CDR3 sequence is 14 residues long. The CDR3 coding sequence is TGTGCCAGTCGGTCCAGCGGGGGGCCCAATGAGCAGTTCTTC. Its translation is CASRSSGGPNEQFF.

The chain recombines TRBV5-6 with TRBJ2-7; 7 positions match TRBD2. The CDR3 consists of 15 residues. Losses at the gene ends were 0 bases for V and 6 bases for J; bases not matched to a gene: 9. Germline V gene lookup returns CDR1 SGHDT and CDR2 YYEEEE. The CDR3 DNA follows: TGTGCCAGCAGCTTGGACCCCACTAGCGTCGGCGAGCAGTACTTC. It encodes CASSLDPTSVGEQYF.

The chain employs TRBV5-1 and TRBJ2-7; the D call may be TRBD1 or TRBD2 (6 bases each). V lost 4 bases and J 6 bases, leaving 17 bases between the germline ends. The CDR3 length is 14 residues. Germline V gives CDR1 SGHRS, CDR2 YFSETQ. The DNA for the CDR3 is TGCGCCAGCAGCACTTTACCGGGGGCCGGCGAGCAGTACTTC. Its protein is CASSTLPGAGEQYF.

The V gene is TRBV28, the J gene TRBJ2-7; TRBD2 matches 7 bases. CDR1 and CDR2 from the germline V gene are MDHEN and SYDVKM. The CDR3 consists of 15 residues. With V trimmed by 4 bases and J by 0 bases, 6 bases remained unmatched. The CDR3: CASSSSGEHSYEQYF. The DNA of the CDR3 is TGTGCCAGCAGTTCGAGCGGGGAGCACTCCTACGAGCAGTACTTC.

The chain uses TRBV28 and TRBJ2-5; D unclear. V was pared by 3 bases and J by 5 bases, with 19 bases between. The CDR3 loop spans 16 amino acids. In germline, CDR1 is MDHEN, CDR2 SYDVKM. CDR3 sequence reads: CASSFYSPTHGETQYF. In nucleotides, the CDR3 is TGTGCCAGCAGTTTCTATAGCCCCACTCACGGGGAGACCCAGTACTTC. Using reference TRBV28 and TRBJ2-5 for the parts outside the CDR3, the full variable domain is DVKVTQSSRYLVKRTGEKVFLECVQDMDHENMFWYRQDPGLGLRLIYFSYDVKMKEKGDIPEGYSVSREKKERFSLILESASTNQTSMYLCASSFYSPTHGETQYFGPGTRLLVL.

The V and J genes are TRBV5-1 and TRBJ2-1; D is possibly TRBD1 or TRBD2 (5 bases each). Trimming stripped 7 bases from V and 3 bases from J, with 8 bases between. The CDR3 sequence is 12 residues long. Germline CDR1 reads SGHRS; CDR2 reads YFSETQ. As DNA, the CDR3 is TGCGCCAGCGGGACGGGCTACAATGAGCAGTTCTTC. Its protein product is CASGTGYNEQFF.

This rearrangement joins TRBV7-9 to TRBJ2-3; D remains unclear. In germline, CDR1 is SEHNR, CDR2 FQNEAQ (reference sequence). The V gene lost 5 bases and the J gene lost 1 base, with 10 bases spanning the gap. The length of the CDR3 is 14 residues. The CDR3 DNA reads TGTGCCAGCAGCCAGAAGGACGGCACAGATACGCAGTATTTT. Translating it yields CASSQKDGTDTQYF.

V usage is TRBV12-5 and J usage is TRBJ1-2; the D gene is possibly TRBD1 (6 bases). Deletions cut 2 bases from V and 5 bases from J, with 15 bases between. Germline CDR1 and CDR2: LGHNT and FRNRAP. CDR3 size: 15 residues. CDR3 DNA sequence: TGTGCTAGTGGTTTGTCCCGACAGGATGGGTATGGCTACACCTTC. Translating gives CASGLSRQDGYGYTF.

The chain recombines TRBV10-3 with TRBJ1-3; unclear D gene. V lost 3 bases and J 7 bases, leaving 16 bases between the germline ends. CDR1 and CDR2 (germline): ENHRY, SYGVKD. The CDR3 has 15 amino acids. This CDR3 reads CAISEPSITGNTIYF. CDR3 coding DNA: TGTGCCATCAGTGAACCAAGTATCACCGGGAACACCATATATTTT.

This clone was seen a few times. This sequence joins TRBV28 and TRBJ2-2; 7 bases align to TRBD1. Looked up from germline, CDR1 is MDHEN and CDR2 is SYDVKM. V shed 6 bases and J 1 base; nucleotides not matched to a gene: 11. CDR3 length equals 17 residues. The CDR3 DNA sequence: TGTGCCAGCAGGCCCACGACAGGGTTAGTGAACACCGGGGAGCTGTTTTTT. Amino acids: CASRPTTGLVNTGELFF.

CDR3 bases: TGTGCCAGCAGCCTACAGACAGGGGGAGAGAGTCAGTCCTATGGCTACACCTTC. It codes for CASSLQTGGESQSYGYTF. The rearrangement uses TRBV4-2 and TRBJ1-2, with TRBD1 identical over 9 bases. The CDR3 runs to 18 residues. Losses at the gene ends were 4 bases for V and 4 bases for J; bases not matched to a gene: 16. Germline loops: CDR1 LGHNA, CDR2 YNFKEQ.

The genes are TRBV2 and TRBJ2-2; no reliable D call. The CDR3 sequence is 13 residues long. The germline V and J ends were trimmed by 5 bases and 1 base, with 5 bases remaining between them. Germline CDR1 is SNHLY and CDR2 is FYNNEI. CDR3 coding DNA: TGTGCCAGCAGTCGACAGAACACCGGGGAGCTGTTTTTT. Residues: CASSRQNTGELFF.

J is TRBJ2-1 and V is TRBV5-1; TRBD1 matches 9 bases. V shed 3 bases, J shed 5 bases, and the junction held 6 bases outside the gene matches. Germline V lookup: CDR1 SGHRS, CDR2 YFSETQ. The CDR3 consists of 15 residues. CDR3 in amino acids: CASSSTGGSHNEQFF. The DNA of the CDR3 is TGCGCCAGCAGCTCGACAGGGGGATCACACAATGAGCAGTTCTTC. The variable domain in full, with the rest retrieved from reference TRBV5-1 and TRBJ2-1, is KAGVTQTPRYLIKTRGQQVTLSCSPISGHRSVSWYQQTPGQGLQFLFEYFSETQRNKGNFPGRFSGRQFSNSRSEMNVSTLELGDSALYLCASSSTGGSHNEQFFGPGTRLTVL.

The chain joins TRBV28 to TRBJ1-1; no definite D call. CDR1 MDHEN and CDR2 SYDVKM come from the germline V gene. The CDR3 has 15 residues. V lost 3 bases and J lost 0, with 11 bases in between. CDR3 residues: CASSLEGPMNTEAFF. The DNA for the CDR3 is TGTGCCAGCAGTTTGGAGGGTCCGATGAACACTGAAGCTTTCTTT.

The V gene is TRBV10-1, the J gene TRBJ1-3, with no clear D. This CDR3 contains 14 residues. V lost 3 bases and J lost 0, with 6 bases in between. The germline V gene has CDR1 WNHNN and CDR2 SYGVQD (reference sequence). CDR3 amino acids: CASSDGNSGNTIYF. CDR3 DNA sequence: TGCGCCAGCAGTGACGGAAACTCTGGAAACACCATATATTTT.

V usage is TRBV6-6 and J usage is TRBJ2-7, with 11 bases matching TRBD1. Germline V gene data show CDR1 as MNHNY and CDR2 as SVGAGI (reference sequence). The CDR3 loop spans 13 amino acids. Trimming at V came to 7 bases and at J to 6 bases, leaving 5 bases not matched to a gene. The CDR3 is CASNRDRGSEQYF. The CDR3, as DNA: TGTGCCAGCAACCGGGACAGGGGGTCCGAGCAGTACTTC.